This T cell receptor (beta chain) was obtained from a study of blood T cell repertoires in COVID-19. Some clones are missing from TCRdb's copy, which holds only in-frame ones; the method was immunoSEQ multiplex PCR. In the table there are roughly 200,000 clones, about 87% of which are singletons. Germline V CDR1 and CDR2: WNHNN, SYGVQD (reference sequence). The ends lost 0 bases at V and 2 bases at J; junction bases unmatched: 2. The CDR3 has 16 amino acids. This TCR was sampled from a man under 40 who had recovered from COVID-19. The chain carries TRBV10-1 and TRBJ2-3; 10 nucleotides agree with TRBD2. Sequences were obtained from PBMCs or T cells enriched from blood (not recorded which). The CDR3, as DNA: TGCGCCAGCAGTGAGTCTAGCGGGAGGACCACAGATACGCAGTATTTT. The encoded protein is CASSESSGRTTDTQYF.